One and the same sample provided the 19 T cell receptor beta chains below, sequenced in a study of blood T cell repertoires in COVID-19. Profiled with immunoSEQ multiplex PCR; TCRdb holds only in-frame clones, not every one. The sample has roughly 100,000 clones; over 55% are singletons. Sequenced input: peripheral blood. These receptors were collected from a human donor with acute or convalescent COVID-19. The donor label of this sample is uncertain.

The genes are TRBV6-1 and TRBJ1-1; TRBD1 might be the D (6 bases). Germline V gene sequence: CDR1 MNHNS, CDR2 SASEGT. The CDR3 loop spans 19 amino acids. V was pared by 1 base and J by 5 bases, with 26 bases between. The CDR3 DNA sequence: TGTGCCAGCAGTGAAGGATTAGAAGGCCGTCGGGGGGCGCGGACTGAAGCTTTCTTT. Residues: CASSEGLEGRRGARTEAFF.

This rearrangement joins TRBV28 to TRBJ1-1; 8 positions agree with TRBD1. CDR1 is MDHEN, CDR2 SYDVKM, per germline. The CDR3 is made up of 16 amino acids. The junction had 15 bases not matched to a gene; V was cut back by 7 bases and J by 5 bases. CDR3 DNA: TGTGCCAGCATCCCGGGGGCCAGGGGGCGAAGGACTGAAGCTTTCTTT. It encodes CASIPGARGRRTEAFF.

CDR3 loop: CSVARRWNTEAFF. CDR3 coding DNA: TGCAGCGTTGCCAGGAGGTGGAACACTGAAGCTTTCTTT. The gene calls are TRBV29-1 and TRBJ1-1; D is uncertain. The CDR3 is 13 amino acids. The V gene lost 4 bases and the J gene lost 1 base, with 10 bases spanning the gap. Germline loops: CDR1 SQVTM, CDR2 ANQGSEA.

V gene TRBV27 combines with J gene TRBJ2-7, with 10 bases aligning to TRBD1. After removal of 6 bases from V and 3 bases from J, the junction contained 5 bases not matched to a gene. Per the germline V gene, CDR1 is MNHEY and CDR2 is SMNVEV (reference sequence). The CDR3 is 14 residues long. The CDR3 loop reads CASSRQGANYEQYF. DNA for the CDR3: TGTGCCAGCAGCAGACAGGGGGCGAACTACGAGCAGTACTTC.

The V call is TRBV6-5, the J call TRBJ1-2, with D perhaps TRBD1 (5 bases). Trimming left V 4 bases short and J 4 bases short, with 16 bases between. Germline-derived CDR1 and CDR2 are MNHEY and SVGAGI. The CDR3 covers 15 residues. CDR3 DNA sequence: TGTGCCAGCAGTTTCCGACAGACCCCCAGCTATGGCTACACCTTC. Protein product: CASSFRQTPSYGYTF.

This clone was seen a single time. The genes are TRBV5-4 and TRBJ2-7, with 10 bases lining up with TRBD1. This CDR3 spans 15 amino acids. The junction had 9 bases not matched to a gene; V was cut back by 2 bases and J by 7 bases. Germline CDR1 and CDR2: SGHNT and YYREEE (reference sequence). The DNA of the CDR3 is TGTGCCAGCAGCTTTACCGGGACAGGGGCGGGGGAGCAGTACGTC. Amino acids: CASSFTGTGAGEQYV.

Here the CDR3 reads CASKGAGGADTQYF. The CDR3 bases are TGCGCCTCCAAGGGAGCGGGGGGAGCAGATACGCAGTATTTT. The gene calls are TRBV10-2 and TRBJ2-3; 9 bases agree with TRBD2. This CDR3 comprises 14 residues. Trimming took 11 bases from V and 4 from J; bases not matched to a gene: 10. Per germline, CDR1 WSHSY and CDR2 SAAADI.

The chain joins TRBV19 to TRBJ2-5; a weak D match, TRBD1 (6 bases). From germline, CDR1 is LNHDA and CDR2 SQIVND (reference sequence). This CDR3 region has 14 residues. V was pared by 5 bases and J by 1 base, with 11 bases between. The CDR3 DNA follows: TGTGCCAGTAGTCGACAGGTTGGCCAAGAGACCCAGTACTTC. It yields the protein CASSRQVGQETQYF.

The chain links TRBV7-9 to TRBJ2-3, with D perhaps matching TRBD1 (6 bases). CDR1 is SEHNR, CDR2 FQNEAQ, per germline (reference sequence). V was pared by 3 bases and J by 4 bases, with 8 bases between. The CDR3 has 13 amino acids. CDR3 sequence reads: CASSFRGADTQYF. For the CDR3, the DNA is TGTGCCAGCAGCTTCAGGGGTGCAGATACGCAGTATTTT.

CDR3 in amino acids: CASRTSGTYEQYF. CDR3 coding DNA: TGTGCCAGCCGGACTAGCGGAACCTACGAGCAGTACTTC. The V and J genes are TRBV19 and TRBJ2-7, with TRBD2 matching over 10 bases. The V segment lost 9 bases and the J segment 2 bases; nucleotides outside the gene matches: 4. The CDR3 extends over 13 amino acids. Germline V CDR1 and CDR2: LNHDA, SQIVND (reference sequence).

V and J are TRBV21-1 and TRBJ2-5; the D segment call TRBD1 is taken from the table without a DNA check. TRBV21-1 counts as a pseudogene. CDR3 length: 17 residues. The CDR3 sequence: CASTTSITGSGSWTQYF. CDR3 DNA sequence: TGTGCCAGCACCACCTCCATAACAGGGTCCGGTTCGTGGACCCAGTACTTC.

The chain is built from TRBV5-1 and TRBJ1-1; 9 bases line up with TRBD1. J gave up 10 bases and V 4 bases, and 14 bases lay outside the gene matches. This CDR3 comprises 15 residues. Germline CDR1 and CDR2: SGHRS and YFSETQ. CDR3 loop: CASSGANKQGARAFF. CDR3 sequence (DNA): TGCGCCAGCAGCGGGGCTAATAAACAGGGGGCGAGAGCTTTCTTT.

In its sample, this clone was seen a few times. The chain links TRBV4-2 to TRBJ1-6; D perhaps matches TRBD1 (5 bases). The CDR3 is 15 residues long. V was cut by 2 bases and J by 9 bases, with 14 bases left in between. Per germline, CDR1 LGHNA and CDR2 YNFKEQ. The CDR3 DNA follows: TGTGCCAGCAGCCAATTGACCGGGACTCTTTCACCCCTCCACTTT. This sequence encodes CASSQLTGTLSPLHF.

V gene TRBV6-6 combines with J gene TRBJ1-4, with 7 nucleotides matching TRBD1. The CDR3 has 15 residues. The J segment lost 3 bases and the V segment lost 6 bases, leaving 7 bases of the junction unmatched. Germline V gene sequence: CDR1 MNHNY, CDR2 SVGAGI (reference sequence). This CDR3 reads CASSGGQTSNEKLFF. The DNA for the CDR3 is TGTGCCAGCAGCGGGGGACAGACCTCTAATGAAAAACTGTTTTTT.

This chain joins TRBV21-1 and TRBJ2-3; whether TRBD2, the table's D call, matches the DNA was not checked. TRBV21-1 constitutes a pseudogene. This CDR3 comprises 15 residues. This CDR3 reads CASSRGGSGTDTQYF. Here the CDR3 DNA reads TGTGCCAGCAGCCGGGGGGGGTCTGGCACAGATACGCAGTATTTT.

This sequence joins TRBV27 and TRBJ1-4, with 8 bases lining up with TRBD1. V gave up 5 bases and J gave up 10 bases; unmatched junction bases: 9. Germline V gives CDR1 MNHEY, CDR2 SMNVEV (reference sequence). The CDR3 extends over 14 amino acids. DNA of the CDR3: TGTGCCAGCAGTCCCGACAGGGGCGGCGGAAAACTGTTTTTT. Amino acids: CASSPDRGGGKLFF. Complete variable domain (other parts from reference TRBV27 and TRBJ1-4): EAQVTQNPRYLITVTGKKLTVTCSQNMNHEYMSWYRQDPGLGLRQIYYSMNVEVTDKGDVPEGYKVSRKEKRNFPLILESPSPNQTSLYFCASSPDRGGGKLFFGSGTQLSVL.

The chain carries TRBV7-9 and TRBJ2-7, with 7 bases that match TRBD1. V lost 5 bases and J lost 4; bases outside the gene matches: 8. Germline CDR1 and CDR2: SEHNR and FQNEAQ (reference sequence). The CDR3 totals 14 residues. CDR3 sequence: CASSRGTVGYEQYF. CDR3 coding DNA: TGTGCCAGCAGCCGAGGGACAGTGGGATACGAGCAGTACTTC.

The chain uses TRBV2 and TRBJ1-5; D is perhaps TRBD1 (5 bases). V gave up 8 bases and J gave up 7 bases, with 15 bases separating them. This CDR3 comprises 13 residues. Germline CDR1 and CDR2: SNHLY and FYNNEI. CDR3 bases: TGTGCCAGCCTGGGGGAGGGAGGACAGCCCCAGCATTTT. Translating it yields CASLGEGGQPQHF.

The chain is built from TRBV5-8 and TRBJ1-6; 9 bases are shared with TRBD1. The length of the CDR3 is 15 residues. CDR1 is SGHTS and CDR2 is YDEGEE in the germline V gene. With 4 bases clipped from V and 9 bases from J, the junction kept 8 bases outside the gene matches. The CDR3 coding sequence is TGTGCCAGCAGCCCCGGGACAGGGATCGGTTCACCCCTCCACTTT. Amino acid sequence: CASSPGTGIGSPLHF.